Listed below are T cell receptor beta chains from one sample, sequenced in a study of cytomegalovirus exposure and HLA in healthy donors. Using immunoSEQ multiplex PCR, the repertoire was profiled, and TCRdb retains in-frame clones only, with some absent. The sample carries approximately 190,000 clones, approximately 77% recorded once. The sample comprised PBMCs. These receptors came from a man aged 40-50 years in good health and CMV-seropositive. The CDR3 runs from the conserved cysteine through the conserved F or W. The order of the fields is V gene, D gene, J gene, clone size, CDR3 DNA, CDR3 protein. The D gene is left open where the match is weak. Expanded clones get a size class; other rows say once, few or many, or leave the size out.

v_call: TRBV5-1; d_call: TRBD1; j_call: TRBJ2-7; clone_size: .; cdr3_nt: TGCGCCAGCAGCTTGGGTGGGACAGGGGGTTGGGAGCAGTACTTC; cdr3_aa: CASSLGGTGGWEQYF
v_call: TRBV28; d_call: .; j_call: TRBJ2-2; clone_size: .; cdr3_nt: TGTGCCAGCCGCCCCGGGGGGAACACCGGGGAGCTGTTTTTT; cdr3_aa: CASRPGGNTGELFF
v_call: TRBV28; d_call: .; j_call: TRBJ2-4; clone_size: .; cdr3_nt: TGTGCCAGCAGTCCAGCGGGAGCCAAAAACATTCAGTACTTC; cdr3_aa: CASSPAGAKNIQYF
v_call: TRBV7-9; d_call: TRBD1; j_call: TRBJ1-1; clone_size: .; cdr3_nt: TGTGCCAGCAGCTCACCTCAGGGGGAACAAGCTTTCTTT; cdr3_aa: CASSSPQGEQAFF
v_call: TRBV30; d_call: .; j_call: TRBJ1-1; clone_size: .; cdr3_nt: TGTGCCTGGAGTGGGCCAGCCAGCGAGAACACTGAAGCTTTCTTT; cdr3_aa: CAWSGPASENTEAFF
v_call: TRBV7-3; d_call: TRBD1; j_call: TRBJ2-7; clone_size: once; cdr3_nt: TGTGCCAGCAGCTCCTCCGGGACAGGGAAGAACGAGCAGTACTTC; cdr3_aa: CASSSSGTGKNEQYF
v_call: TRBV2; d_call: TRBD1; j_call: TRBJ1-1; clone_size: once; cdr3_nt: TGTGCCAGCAGTGAAACAGGGGGTACTGAAGCTTTCTTT; cdr3_aa: CASSETGGTEAFF
v_call: TRBV29-1; d_call: TRBD2; j_call: TRBJ2-3; clone_size: .; cdr3_nt: TGTAGCCTAGCGGGAGTGGGCACAGATACGCAGTATTTT; cdr3_aa: CSLAGVGTDTQYF
v_call: TRBV4-2; d_call: TRBD2; j_call: TRBJ2-1; clone_size: .; cdr3_nt: TGTGCCAGCAGCCAAGCTAACGGGGGGGCCGCGGACAATGAGCAGTTCTTC; cdr3_aa: CASSQANGGAADNEQFF
v_call: TRBV9; d_call: TRBD1; j_call: TRBJ1-3; clone_size: .; cdr3_nt: TGTGCCAGCAGCCCGCAGGGGGCTAGCGGAAACACCATATATTTT; cdr3_aa: CASSPQGASGNTIYF